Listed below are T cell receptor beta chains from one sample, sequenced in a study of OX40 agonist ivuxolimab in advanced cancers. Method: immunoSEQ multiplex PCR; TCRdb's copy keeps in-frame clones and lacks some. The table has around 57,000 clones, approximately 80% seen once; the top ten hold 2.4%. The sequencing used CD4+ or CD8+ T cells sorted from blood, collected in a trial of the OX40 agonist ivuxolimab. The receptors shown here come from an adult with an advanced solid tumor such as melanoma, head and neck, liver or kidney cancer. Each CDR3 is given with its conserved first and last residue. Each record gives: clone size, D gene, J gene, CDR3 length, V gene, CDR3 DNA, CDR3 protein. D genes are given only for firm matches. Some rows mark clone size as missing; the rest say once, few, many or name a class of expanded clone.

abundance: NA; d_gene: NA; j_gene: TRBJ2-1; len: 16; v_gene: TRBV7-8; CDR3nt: TGTGCCAGCAGCCCAGACAGGAACCCAAGGTTCAATGAGCAGTTCTTC; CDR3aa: CASSPDRNPRFNEQFF
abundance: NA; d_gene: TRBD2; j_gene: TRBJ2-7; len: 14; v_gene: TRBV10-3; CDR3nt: TGTGCCATCAGTGAACCAGCGGGGCTTTACGAGCAGTACTTC; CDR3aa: CAISEPAGLYEQYF
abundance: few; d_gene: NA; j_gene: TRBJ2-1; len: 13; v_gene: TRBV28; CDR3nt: TGTGCCAGCAGTCCCACACTCTACAATGAGCAGTTCTTC; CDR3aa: CASSPTLYNEQFF
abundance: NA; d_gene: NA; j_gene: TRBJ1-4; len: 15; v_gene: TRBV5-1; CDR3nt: TGCGCCAGCAGGACTATGGGGACAACTAATGAAAAACTGTTTTTT; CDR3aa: CASRTMGTTNEKLFF
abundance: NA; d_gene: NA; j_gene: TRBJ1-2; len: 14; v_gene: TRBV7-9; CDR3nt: TGTGCCAGCAGCTTAGGTACCAGACACTATGGCTACACCTTC; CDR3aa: CASSLGTRHYGYTF
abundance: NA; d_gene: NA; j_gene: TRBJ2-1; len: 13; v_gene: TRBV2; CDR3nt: TGTGCCAGCAGTGCCTTTGACTACAATGAGCAGTTCTTC; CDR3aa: CASSAFDYNEQFF
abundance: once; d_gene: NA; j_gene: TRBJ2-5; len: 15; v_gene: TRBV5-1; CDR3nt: TGCGCCAGCAGCTTGGAGGGCCTCGGCCAAGAGACCCAGTACTTC; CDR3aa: CASSLEGLGQETQYF
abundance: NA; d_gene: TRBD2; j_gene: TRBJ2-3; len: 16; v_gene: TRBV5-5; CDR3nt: TGTGCCAGCAGAGAAAGACTAGCGGAGCCCACAGATACGCAGTATTTT; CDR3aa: CASRERLAEPTDTQYF
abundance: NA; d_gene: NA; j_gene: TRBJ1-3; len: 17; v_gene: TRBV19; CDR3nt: TGTGCCAGTAGTATTGGTGGCACCTCAAACTCTGGAAACACCATATATTTT; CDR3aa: CASSIGGTSNSGNTIYF
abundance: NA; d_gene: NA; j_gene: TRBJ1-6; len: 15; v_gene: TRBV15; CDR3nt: TGTGCCACCAGCTCCCTGAGCTCCTATAATTCACCCCTCCACTTT; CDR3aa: CATSSLSSYNSPLHF
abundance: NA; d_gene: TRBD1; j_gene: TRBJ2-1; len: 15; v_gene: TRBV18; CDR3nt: TGTGCCAGCTCATTATCGACAGGGTTAATCGATGAGCAGTTCTTC; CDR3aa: CASSLSTGLIDEQFF
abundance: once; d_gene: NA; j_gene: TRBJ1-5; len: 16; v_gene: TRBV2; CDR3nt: TGTGCCAGCAGTGTTTGGACAGCGGCAAGCAATCAGCCCCAGCATTTT; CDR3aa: CASSVWTAASNQPQHF
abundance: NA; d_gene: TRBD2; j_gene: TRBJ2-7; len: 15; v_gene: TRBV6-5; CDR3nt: TGTGCCAGCAGCCTCAGCGGGGGTACTATCTACGAGCAGTACTTC; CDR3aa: CASSLSGGTIYEQYF
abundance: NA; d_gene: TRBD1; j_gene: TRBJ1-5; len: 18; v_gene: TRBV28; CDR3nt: TGTGCCAGCGGCCCATTAGCAGGGGGGAGTTATAGCAATCAGCCCCAGCATTTT; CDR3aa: CASGPLAGGSYSNQPQHF
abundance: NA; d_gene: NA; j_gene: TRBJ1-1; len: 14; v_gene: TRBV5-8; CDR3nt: TGTGCCAGCAGCTTTGACAGACCCCGGGCTGAAGCTTTCTTT; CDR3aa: CASSFDRPRAEAFF
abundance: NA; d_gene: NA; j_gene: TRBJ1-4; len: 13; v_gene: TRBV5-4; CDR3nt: TGTGCCAGCAGCTCGGACCCTAATGAAAAACTGTTTTTT; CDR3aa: CASSSDPNEKLFF
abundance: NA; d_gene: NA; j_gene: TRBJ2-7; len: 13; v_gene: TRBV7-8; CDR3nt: TGTGCCAGCAGCTTAAGGAGGACCTACGAGCAGTACTTC; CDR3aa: CASSLRRTYEQYF
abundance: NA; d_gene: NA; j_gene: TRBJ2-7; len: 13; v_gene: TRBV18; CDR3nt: TGTGCCAGCTCACCAGAAGCGGACTACGAGCAGTACTTC; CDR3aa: CASSPEADYEQYF
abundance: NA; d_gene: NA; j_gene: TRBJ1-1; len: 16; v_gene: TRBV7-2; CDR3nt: TGTGCCAGCAGTTTCAGGGAAATAATCAGGGGCACTGAAGCTTTCTTT; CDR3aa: CASSFREIIRGTEAFF
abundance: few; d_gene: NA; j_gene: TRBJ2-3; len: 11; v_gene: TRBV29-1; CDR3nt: TGCAGCTTTGCAAAGGGGGACACGCAGTATTTT; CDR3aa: CSFAKGDTQYF
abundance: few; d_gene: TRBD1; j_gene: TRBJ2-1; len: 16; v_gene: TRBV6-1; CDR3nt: TGTGCCAGCAGTGGGCCAGGGGGCCCCTTAAACAATGAGCAGTTCTTC; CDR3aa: CASSGPGGPLNNEQFF
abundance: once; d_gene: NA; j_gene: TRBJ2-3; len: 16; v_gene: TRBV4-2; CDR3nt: TGTGCCAGCAGCAATAGGGGGGGGAGTTACACAGATACGCAGTATTTT; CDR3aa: CASSNRGGSYTDTQYF
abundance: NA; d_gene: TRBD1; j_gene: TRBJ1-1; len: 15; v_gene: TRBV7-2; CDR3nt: TGTGCCAGCAGCTCACAGGGGGCTACGAACACTGAAGCTTTCTTT; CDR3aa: CASSSQGATNTEAFF
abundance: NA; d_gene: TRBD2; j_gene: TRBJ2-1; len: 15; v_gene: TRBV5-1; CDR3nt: TGCGCCAGCAGCGCCCTAGCGGTTGAGGGAGTTGAGCAGTTCTTC; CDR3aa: CASSALAVEGVEQFF
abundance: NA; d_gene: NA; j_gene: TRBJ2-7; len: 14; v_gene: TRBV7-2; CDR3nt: TGTGCCAGCAGTGCGTGGGGGCCTACCTACGAGCAGTACTTC; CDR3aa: CASSAWGPTYEQYF
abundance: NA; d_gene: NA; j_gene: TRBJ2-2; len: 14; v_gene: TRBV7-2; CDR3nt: TGTGCCAGCAGCTTGGGGAGCGCGAGCGGGGAGCTGTTTTTT; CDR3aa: CASSLGSASGELFF
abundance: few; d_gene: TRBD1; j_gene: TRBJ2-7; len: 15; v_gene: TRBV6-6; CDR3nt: TGTGCCAGCAGAAACCCGGGACAGGGTGGTCACGAGCAGTACTTC; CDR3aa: CASRNPGQGGHEQYF
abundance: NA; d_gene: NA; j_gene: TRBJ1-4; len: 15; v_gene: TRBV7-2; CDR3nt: TGTGCCAGCAGCTTAGTGTCAGGGCACAATGAAAAACTGTTTTTT; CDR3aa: CASSLVSGHNEKLFF
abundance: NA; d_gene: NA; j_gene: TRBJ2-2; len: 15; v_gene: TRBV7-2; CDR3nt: TGTGCCAGCAGCTTAGGGCCAGCGAACACCGGGGAGCTGTTTTTT; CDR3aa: CASSLGPANTGELFF
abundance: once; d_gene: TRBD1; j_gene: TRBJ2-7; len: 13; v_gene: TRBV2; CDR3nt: TGTGCCAGCAGTGCCACAGGGGGTTACGAGCAGTACTTC; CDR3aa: CASSATGGYEQYF
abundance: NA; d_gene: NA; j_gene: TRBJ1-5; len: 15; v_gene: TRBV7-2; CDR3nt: TGTGCCAGCAGCTTAGAGCCTGGGGGCTATCAGCCCCAGCATTTT; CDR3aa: CASSLEPGGYQPQHF
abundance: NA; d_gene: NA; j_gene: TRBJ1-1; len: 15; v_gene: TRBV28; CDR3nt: TGTGCCAGCAGTCTAGTGACACCTCTGAACACTGAAGCTTTCTTT; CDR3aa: CASSLVTPLNTEAFF